This TCR beta chain was identified in a study of T-cell memory formation after mild COVID-19. The study's findings and limits: Some clones that responded turned up in pre-infection memory, which suggests that cross-reactive memory joined in. Among clones contracting day 15 to 85, CD4/CD8 was balanced, whereas later expanders leaned CD4+. Specificity for SARS-CoV-2 was not confirmed among the second-wave clones peaking on day 37.

5'RACE primed at constant segments yielded TCR alpha and TCR beta cDNA libraries bearing sample barcodes and UMIs. Via MiXCR, TCRdb re-called the 5' RACE reads, giving one row per CDR3 protein. The sample has about 360,000 distinct CDR3 sequences; 10% to 15% are singletons. Comments on this clonotype: Its target is not known.

V shed 6 bases and J shed 0 bases, with 9 bases lying between them. Germline V CDR1 and CDR2: MDHEN, SYDVKM. The CDR3 spans 14 residues. This TCR derives from a man younger than 30 who had mild COVID-19 (a few samples of this study predate the infection). Cell type and time point are not known. The rearrangement joins TRBV28 to TRBJ1-3, with a possible D match to TRBD1 (6 bases). The sequencing sample was made of PBMCs or a T cell subset sorted from them (not recorded which). The CDR3, as DNA: TGTGCCAGCAGAACAGGGAGCTCTGGAAACACCATATATTTT. Translated, it gives CASRTGSSGNTIYF.